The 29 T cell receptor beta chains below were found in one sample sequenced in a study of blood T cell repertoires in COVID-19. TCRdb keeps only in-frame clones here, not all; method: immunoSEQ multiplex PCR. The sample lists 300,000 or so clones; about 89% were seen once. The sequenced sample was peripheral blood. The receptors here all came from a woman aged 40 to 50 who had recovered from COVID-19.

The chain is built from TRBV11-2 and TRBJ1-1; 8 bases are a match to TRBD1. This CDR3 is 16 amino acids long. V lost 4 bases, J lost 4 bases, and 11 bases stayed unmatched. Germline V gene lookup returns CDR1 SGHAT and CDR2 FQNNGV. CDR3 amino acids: CASSSPEGTGGTEAFF. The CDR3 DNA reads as TGTGCCAGCAGCTCACCCGAGGGGACAGGCGGCACTGAAGCTTTCTTT.

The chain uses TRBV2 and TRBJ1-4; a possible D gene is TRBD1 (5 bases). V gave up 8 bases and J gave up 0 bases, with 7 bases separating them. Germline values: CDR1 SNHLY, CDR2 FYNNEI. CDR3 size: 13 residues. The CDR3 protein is CASQGSTNEKLFF. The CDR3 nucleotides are TGTGCCAGCCAGGGTTCAACTAATGAAAAACTGTTTTTT.

The CDR3 DNA follows: TGTGCCAGCAGCGTGGGGGCCTGGGGCACCGGGGAGCTGTTTTTT. Its protein product is CASSVGAWGTGELFF. The rearrangement uses TRBV9 and TRBJ2-2; D possibly corresponds to TRBD1 (6 bases). Germline V gene data show CDR1 as SGDLS and CDR2 as YYNGEE. V was pared by 2 bases and J by 4 bases, with 12 bases between. This CDR3 has 15 residues.

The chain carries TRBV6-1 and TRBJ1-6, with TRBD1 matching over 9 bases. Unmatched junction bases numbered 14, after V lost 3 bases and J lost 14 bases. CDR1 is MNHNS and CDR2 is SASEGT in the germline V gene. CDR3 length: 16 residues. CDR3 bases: TGTGCCAGCAGTGATTGGAACCGGGACAGGGTTAGGACCCTCCACTTT. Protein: CASSDWNRDRVRTLHF.

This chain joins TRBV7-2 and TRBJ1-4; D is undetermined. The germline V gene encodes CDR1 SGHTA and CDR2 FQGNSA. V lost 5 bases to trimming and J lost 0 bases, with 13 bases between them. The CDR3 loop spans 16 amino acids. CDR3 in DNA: TGTGCCAGCAGCCGGCAAGCGAGAGCAACTAATGAAAAACTGTTTTTT. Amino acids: CASSRQARATNEKLFF.

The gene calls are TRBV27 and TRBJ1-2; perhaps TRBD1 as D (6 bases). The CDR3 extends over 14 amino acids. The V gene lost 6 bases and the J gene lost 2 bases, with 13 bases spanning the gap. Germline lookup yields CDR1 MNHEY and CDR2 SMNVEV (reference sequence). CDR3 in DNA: TGTGCCAGCAGACGCAGGGGCCCGAACTATGGCTACACCTTC. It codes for CASRRRGPNYGYTF.

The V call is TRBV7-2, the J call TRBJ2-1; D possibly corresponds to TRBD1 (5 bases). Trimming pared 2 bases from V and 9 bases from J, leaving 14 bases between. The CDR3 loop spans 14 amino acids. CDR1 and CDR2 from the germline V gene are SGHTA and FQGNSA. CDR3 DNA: TGTGCCAGCAGCTTAAAGGGGCCGGCAGGTGAGCAGTTCTTC. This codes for CASSLKGPAGEQFF.

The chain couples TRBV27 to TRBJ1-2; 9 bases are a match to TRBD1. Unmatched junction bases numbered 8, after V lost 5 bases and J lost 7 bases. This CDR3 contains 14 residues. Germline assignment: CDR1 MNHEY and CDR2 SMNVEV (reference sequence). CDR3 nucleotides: TGTGCCAGCAGTACCGGGACAGGGATGGGTGGCTACACCTTC. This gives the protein CASSTGTGMGGYTF.

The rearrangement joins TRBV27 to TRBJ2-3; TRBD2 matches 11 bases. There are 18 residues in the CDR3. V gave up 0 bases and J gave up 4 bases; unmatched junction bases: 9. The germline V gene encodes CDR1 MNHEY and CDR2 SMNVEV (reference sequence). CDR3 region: CASSLSRLAGGLADTQYF. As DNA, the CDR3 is TGTGCCAGCAGTTTATCTCGTCTAGCGGGGGGTCTGGCAGATACGCAGTATTTT.

The CDR3 bases are TGTGCCAGCAGCCAGGGGATGATTAATTCACCCCTCCACTTT. Translation: CASSQGMINSPLHF. The rearrangement links TRBV27 to TRBJ1-6; D perhaps matches TRBD1 (6 bases). Per the germline V gene, CDR1 is MNHEY and CDR2 is SMNVEV (reference sequence). The ends were cut back, 6 bases at V and 6 bases at J, with 12 bases in the middle. The CDR3 loop spans 14 amino acids.

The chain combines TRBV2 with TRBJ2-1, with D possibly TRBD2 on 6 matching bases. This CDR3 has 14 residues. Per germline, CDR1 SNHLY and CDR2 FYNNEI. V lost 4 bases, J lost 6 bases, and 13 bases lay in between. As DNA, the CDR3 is TGTGCCAGCAGTGGGGGACTCGTCGGCAATGAGCAGTTCTTC. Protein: CASSGGLVGNEQFF.

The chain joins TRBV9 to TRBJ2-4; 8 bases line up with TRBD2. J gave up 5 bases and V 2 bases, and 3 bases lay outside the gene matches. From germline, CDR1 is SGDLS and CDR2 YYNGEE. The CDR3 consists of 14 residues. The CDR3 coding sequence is TGTGCCAGCAGCGTTCACGGGGGGGAAAACATTCAGTACTTC. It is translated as CASSVHGGENIQYF.

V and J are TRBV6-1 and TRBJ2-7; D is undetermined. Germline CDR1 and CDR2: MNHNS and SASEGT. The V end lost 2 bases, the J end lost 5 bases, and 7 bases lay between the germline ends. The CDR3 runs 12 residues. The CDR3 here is CASSETRDEQYF. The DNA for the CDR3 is TGTGCCAGCAGTGAAACCCGCGACGAGCAGTACTTC.

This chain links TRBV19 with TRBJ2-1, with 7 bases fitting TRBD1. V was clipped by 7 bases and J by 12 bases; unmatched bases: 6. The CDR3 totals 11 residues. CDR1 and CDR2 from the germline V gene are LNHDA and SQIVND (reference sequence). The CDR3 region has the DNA TGTGCCAGTAAAGTAGGGGACAGGCAGTTCTTC. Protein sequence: CASKVGDRQFF.

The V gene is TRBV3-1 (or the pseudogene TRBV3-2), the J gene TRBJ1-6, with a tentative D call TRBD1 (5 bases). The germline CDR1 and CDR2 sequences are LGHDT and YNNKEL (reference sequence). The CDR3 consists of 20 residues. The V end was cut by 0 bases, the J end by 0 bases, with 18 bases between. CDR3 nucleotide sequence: TGTGCCAGCAGCCAAGATCCGCGGAGGGACCCTCGCTCCTATAATTCACCCCTCCACTTT. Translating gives CASSQDPRRDPRSYNSPLHF.

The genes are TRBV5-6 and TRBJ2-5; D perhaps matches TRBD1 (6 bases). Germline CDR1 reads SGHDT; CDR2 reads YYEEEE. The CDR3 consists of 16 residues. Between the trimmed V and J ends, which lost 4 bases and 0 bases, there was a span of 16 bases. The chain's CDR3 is CASSHQTGVDQETQYF. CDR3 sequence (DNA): TGTGCCAGCAGCCACCAGACAGGCGTGGACCAAGAGACCCAGTACTTC.

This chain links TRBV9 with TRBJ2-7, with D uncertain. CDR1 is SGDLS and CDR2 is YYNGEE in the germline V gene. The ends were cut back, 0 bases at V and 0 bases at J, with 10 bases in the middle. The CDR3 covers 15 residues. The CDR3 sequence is CASSVGGYSSYEQYF. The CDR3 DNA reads TGTGCCAGCAGCGTAGGCGGTTATAGCTCCTACGAGCAGTACTTC.

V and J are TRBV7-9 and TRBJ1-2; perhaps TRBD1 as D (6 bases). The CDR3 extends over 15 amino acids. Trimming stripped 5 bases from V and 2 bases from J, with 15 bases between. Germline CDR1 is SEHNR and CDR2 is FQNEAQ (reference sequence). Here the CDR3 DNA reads TGTGCCAGCAGCCTACAGGGCGGGGGAAACTATGGCTACACCTTC. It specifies CASSLQGGGNYGYTF.

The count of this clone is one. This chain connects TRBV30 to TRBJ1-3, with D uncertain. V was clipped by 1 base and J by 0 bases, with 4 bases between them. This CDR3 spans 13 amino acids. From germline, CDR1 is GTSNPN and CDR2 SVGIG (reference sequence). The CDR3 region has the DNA TGTGCCTGGAGTGCCAACTCTGGAAACACCATATATTTT. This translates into CAWSANSGNTIYF.

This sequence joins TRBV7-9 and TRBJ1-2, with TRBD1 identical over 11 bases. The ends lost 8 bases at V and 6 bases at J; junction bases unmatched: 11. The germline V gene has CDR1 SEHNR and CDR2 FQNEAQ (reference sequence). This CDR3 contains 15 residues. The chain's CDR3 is CASGENGQGADGYTF. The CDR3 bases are TGTGCCAGCGGCGAAAACGGACAGGGGGCAGATGGCTACACCTTC.

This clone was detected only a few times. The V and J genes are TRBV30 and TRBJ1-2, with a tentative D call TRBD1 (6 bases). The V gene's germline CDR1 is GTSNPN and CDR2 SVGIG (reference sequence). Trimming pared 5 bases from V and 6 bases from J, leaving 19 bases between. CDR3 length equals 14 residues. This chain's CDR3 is CAWHTGFSLHGYTF. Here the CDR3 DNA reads TGTGCCTGGCACACAGGGTTCTCTTTGCATGGCTACACCTTC.

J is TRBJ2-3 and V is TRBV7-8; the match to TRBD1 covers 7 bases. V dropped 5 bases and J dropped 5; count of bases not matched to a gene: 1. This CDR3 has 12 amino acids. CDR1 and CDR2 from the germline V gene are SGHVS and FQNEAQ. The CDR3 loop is CASSQGVDTQYF. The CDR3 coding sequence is TGTGCCAGCAGCCAGGGGGTAGATACGCAGTATTTT.

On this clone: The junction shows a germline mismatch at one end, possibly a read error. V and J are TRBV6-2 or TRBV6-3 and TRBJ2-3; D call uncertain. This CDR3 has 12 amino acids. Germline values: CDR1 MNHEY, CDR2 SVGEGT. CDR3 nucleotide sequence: TGTGCCAGCAGCCGATCCACATATACGCAGTATTTT. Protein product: CASSRSTYTQYF.

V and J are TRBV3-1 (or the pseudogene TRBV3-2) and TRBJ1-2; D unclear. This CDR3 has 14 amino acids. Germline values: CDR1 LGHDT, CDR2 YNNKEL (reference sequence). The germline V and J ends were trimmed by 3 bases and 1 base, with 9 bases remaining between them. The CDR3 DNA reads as TGTGCCAGCAGCCACTTGGCCCGTAACTATGGCTACACCTTC. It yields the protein CASSHLARNYGYTF.

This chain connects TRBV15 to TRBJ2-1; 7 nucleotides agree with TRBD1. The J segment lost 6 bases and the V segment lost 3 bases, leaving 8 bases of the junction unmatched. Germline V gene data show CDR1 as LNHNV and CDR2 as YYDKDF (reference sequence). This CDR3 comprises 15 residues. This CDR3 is CATSSRQGRRNEQFF. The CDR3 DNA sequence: TGTGCCACCAGCAGCCGACAGGGCCGACGCAATGAGCAGTTCTTC.

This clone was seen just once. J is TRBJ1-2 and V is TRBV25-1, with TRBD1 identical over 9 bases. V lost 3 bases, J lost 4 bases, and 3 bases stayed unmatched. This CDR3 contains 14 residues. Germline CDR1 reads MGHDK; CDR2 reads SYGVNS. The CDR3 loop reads CASSDTGGVYGYTF. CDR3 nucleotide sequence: TGTGCCAGCAGTGACACAGGGGGCGTCTATGGCTACACCTTC.

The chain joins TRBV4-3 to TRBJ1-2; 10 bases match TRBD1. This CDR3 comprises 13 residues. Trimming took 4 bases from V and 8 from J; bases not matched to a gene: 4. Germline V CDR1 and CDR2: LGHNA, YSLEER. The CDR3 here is CASSPTGGVGYTF. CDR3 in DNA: TGCGCCAGCAGCCCGACAGGGGGCGTGGGCTACACCTTC.

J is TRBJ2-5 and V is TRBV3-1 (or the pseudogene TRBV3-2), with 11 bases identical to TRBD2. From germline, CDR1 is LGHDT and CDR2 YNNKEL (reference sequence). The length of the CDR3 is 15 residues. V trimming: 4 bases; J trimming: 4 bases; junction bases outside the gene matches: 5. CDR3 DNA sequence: TGTGCCAGCAGCCTATTAGCGGGGGGGAGAGAGACCCAGTACTTC. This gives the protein CASSLLAGGRETQYF.

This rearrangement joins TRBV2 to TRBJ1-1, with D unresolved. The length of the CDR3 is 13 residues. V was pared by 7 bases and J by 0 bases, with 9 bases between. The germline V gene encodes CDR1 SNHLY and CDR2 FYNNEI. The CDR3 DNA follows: TGTGCCAGCACCATAGACATGAACACTGAAGCTTTCTTT. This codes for CASTIDMNTEAFF. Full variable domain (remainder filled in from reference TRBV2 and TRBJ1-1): EPEVTQTPSHQVTQMGQEVILRCVPISNHLYFYWYRQILGQKVEFLVSFYNNEISEKSEIFDDQFSVERPDGSNFTLKIRSTKLEDSAMYFCASTIDMNTEAFFGQGTRLTVV.